A selection of T cell receptor beta chains follows, all from one sample in a study of blood T cell repertoires in COVID-19. TCRdb keeps only in-frame clones here, not all; method: immunoSEQ multiplex PCR. The sample lists 300,000 or so clones, 70% to 90% occurring once. Sequenced: peripheral blood. The receptor source for this set is a woman aged 50 to 65 with active or convalescent COVID-19. Each CDR3 is given with its conserved first and last residue. The order of the fields is D gene, J gene, clone size, V gene, CDR3 protein, CDR3 DNA. The D gene is left open where the match is weak. Expanded clones are given a class, and other clones once, few, many or no size at all.

d_call: TRBD2; j_call: TRBJ2-1; clone_size: .; v_call: TRBV7-9; cdr3_aa: CASRLTSGASYNEQFF; cdr3_nt: TGTGCCAGCAGGTTGACTAGCGGGGCCTCCTACAATGAGCAGTTCTTC
d_call: TRBD2; j_call: TRBJ2-2; clone_size: .; v_call: TRBV12-5; cdr3_aa: CASGLGLAGGPGELFF; cdr3_nt: TGTGCTAGTGGTTTAGGACTAGCGGGAGGGCCCGGGGAGCTGTTTTTT
d_call: .; j_call: TRBJ1-1; clone_size: .; v_call: TRBV30; cdr3_aa: CAWSRVNTEAFF; cdr3_nt: TGTGCCTGGTCCAGGGTGAACACTGAAGCTTTCTTT
d_call: .; j_call: TRBJ1-2; clone_size: .; v_call: TRBV6-6; cdr3_aa: CASSHSGGGYTF; cdr3_nt: TGTGCCAGCAGCCATTCGGGAGGGGGCTACACCTTC
d_call: TRBD2; j_call: TRBJ2-1; clone_size: .; v_call: TRBV13; cdr3_aa: CASSRTAIAGVEQFF; cdr3_nt: TGTGCCAGCAGCCGGACGGCCATAGCGGGAGTAGAGCAGTTCTTC
d_call: TRBD1; j_call: TRBJ2-7; clone_size: once; v_call: TRBV18; cdr3_aa: CASSPPTGGKYEQYF; cdr3_nt: TGTGCCAGCTCACCACCAACAGGGGGCAAATACGAGCAGTACTTC
d_call: .; j_call: TRBJ2-6; clone_size: .; v_call: TRBV4-1; cdr3_aa: CASSQEARLSGANVLTF; cdr3_nt: TGCGCCAGCAGCCAAGAGGCCAGGCTATCTGGGGCCAACGTCCTGACTTTC
d_call: .; j_call: TRBJ1-2; clone_size: .; v_call: TRBV5-1; cdr3_aa: CASSYPGEKGYTF; cdr3_nt: TGCGCCAGCAGCTACCCGGGGGAGAAAGGCTACACCTTC
d_call: TRBD1; j_call: TRBJ2-3; clone_size: .; v_call: TRBV5-1; cdr3_aa: CASSLGDRDPDTQYF; cdr3_nt: TGCGCCAGCAGCTTGGGGGACAGGGATCCAGATACGCAGTATTTT
d_call: .; j_call: TRBJ1-2; clone_size: few; v_call: TRBV10-2; cdr3_aa: CASSGGSGLDYGYTF; cdr3_nt: TGCGCCAGCAGTGGGGGCAGTGGGCTTGACTATGGCTACACCTTC
d_call: TRBD1; j_call: TRBJ1-1; clone_size: .; v_call: TRBV6-4; cdr3_aa: CASSPGGQGRGDTEAFF; cdr3_nt: TGTGCCAGCTCCCCCGGTGGACAGGGGCGAGGGGACACTGAAGCTTTCTTT
d_call: .; j_call: TRBJ2-7; clone_size: .; v_call: TRBV6-5; cdr3_aa: CASSSQVRPYEQYF; cdr3_nt: TGTGCCAGCAGTTCACAGGTTCGCCCCTACGAGCAGTACTTC
d_call: TRBD2; j_call: TRBJ2-1; clone_size: .; v_call: TRBV9; cdr3_aa: CASSPLGAGAYNEQFF; cdr3_nt: TGTGCCAGCAGCCCCCTAGGGGCGGGAGCCTACAATGAGCAGTTCTTC
d_call: TRBD2; j_call: TRBJ2-1; clone_size: .; v_call: TRBV27; cdr3_aa: CASSSGLVYNEQFF; cdr3_nt: TGTGCCAGCAGTTCCGGACTAGTATACAATGAGCAGTTCTTC